The 32 T cell receptor beta chains below were found in one sample sequenced in a study of early stage breast cancer tumors. The method was immunoSEQ multiplex PCR; TCRdb's version includes in-frame clones alone and lacks a portion of them. The sample lists approximately 33,000 clones, 70% to 75% occurring once. The sequenced material came from blood. Receptors originate from a person aged 35 to 50 with breast cancer.

This clone was detected only a few times. The chain couples TRBV6-1 to TRBJ2-2, with TRBD1 as a possible D gene (6 bases). CDR1 MNHNS and CDR2 SASEGT come from the germline V gene. The CDR3 has 15 residues. Trimming left V 3 bases short and J 5 bases short, with 13 bases between. The CDR3 sequence: CASSDPQGRTGELFF. CDR3 bases: TGTGCCAGCAGTGATCCCCAGGGGCGGACCGGGGAGCTGTTTTTT.

The chain joins TRBV4-2 to TRBJ2-6; D not resolved. Germline CDR1 reads LGHNA; CDR2 reads YNFKEQ. The CDR3 runs to 16 residues. V shed 3 bases and J shed 0 bases, with 9 bases lying between them. CDR3 region: CASSQMRDSGANVLTF. CDR3 coding DNA: TGTGCCAGCAGCCAGATGAGAGACTCTGGGGCCAACGTCCTGACTTTC.

The chain employs TRBV7-9 and TRBJ1-2; D remains ambiguous. The CDR3 covers 13 residues. From germline, CDR1 is SEHNR and CDR2 FQNEAQ (reference sequence). V was pared by 7 bases and J by 6 bases, with 15 bases between. DNA of the CDR3: TGTGCCAGCACGGTACGGCTAGCTGATGGCTACACCTTC. Amino acid sequence: CASTVRLADGYTF.

The chain has TRBV15 and TRBJ2-5; 9 bases are a match to TRBD1. With 0 bases clipped from V and 2 bases from J, the junction kept 4 bases outside the gene matches. The CDR3 length is 16 residues. CDR1 LNHNV and CDR2 YYDKDF come from the germline V gene (reference sequence). The chain's CDR3 is CATSREGTGWQETQYF. The CDR3, as DNA: TGTGCCACCAGCAGAGAGGGGACAGGGTGGCAAGAGACCCAGTACTTC.

The V gene is TRBV18, the J gene TRBJ2-3; possibly TRBD1 for D (6 bases). This CDR3 has 15 residues. The germline CDR1 and CDR2 sequences are KGHSH and LQKENI. The V end was cut by 4 bases, the J end by 3 bases, with 14 bases between. The CDR3, as DNA: TGTGCCAGCTCACTCCAGACAGGTCGGACAGATACGCAGTATTTT. Its protein product is CASSLQTGRTDTQYF.

The chain employs TRBV15 and TRBJ2-1; 11 nucleotides align to TRBD1. The CDR3 is made up of 14 amino acids. CDR1 and CDR2 (germline): LNHNV, YYDKDF (reference sequence). V lost 8 bases to trimming and J lost 8 bases; unmatched junction nucleotides: 8. The CDR3 DNA reads as TGTGCCACCTCAACCGGACAGGGGGCAGATGAGCAGTTCTTC. It yields the protein CATSTGQGADEQFF.

The chain uses TRBV6-5 and TRBJ2-7; tentatively, D is TRBD1 or TRBD2 (5 bases each). This CDR3 is built from 16 residues. The ends were cut back, 0 bases at V and 2 bases at J, with 14 bases in the middle. The germline V gene encodes CDR1 MNHEY and CDR2 SVGAGI. This CDR3 is CASSYSSGTATYEQYF. CDR3 coding DNA: TGTGCCAGCAGTTACTCGTCAGGGACGGCAACCTACGAGCAGTACTTC.

This chain joins TRBV14 and TRBJ2-5; D not certain. This CDR3 comprises 15 residues. The germline V gene has CDR1 SGHDN and CDR2 FVKESK. V lost 3 bases and J lost 1, with 12 bases in between. CDR3 residues: CASSHHALAQETQYF. CDR3 nucleotide sequence: TGTGCCAGCAGCCACCACGCCCTTGCCCAAGAGACCCAGTACTTC.

This chain joins TRBV11-2 and TRBJ1-2; 11 bases agree with TRBD1. J lost 5 bases, V lost 5 bases, and 7 bases had no gene match. Germline loops: CDR1 SGHAT, CDR2 FQNNGV. The CDR3 totals 15 residues. CDR3 amino acids: CASSAPGTGGYGYTF. The CDR3 DNA reads TGTGCCAGCAGCGCGCCCGGGACAGGGGGATATGGCTACACCTTC.

The V call is TRBV30, the J call TRBJ1-3, with D uncertain. Germline CDR1 and CDR2: GTSNPN and SVGIG (reference sequence). The V end lost 0 bases, the J end lost 2 bases, and 11 bases lay between the germline ends. The CDR3 loop spans 15 amino acids. The chain's CDR3 is CAWSVQIRPGNTIYF. CDR3 nucleotides: TGTGCCTGGAGTGTACAGATAAGACCTGGAAACACCATATATTTT. Based on the CDR3 plus reference TRBV30 and TRBJ1-3, the full variable domain is SQTIHQWPATLVQPVGSPLSLECTVEGTSNPNLYWYRQAAGRGLQLLFYSVGIGQISSEVPQNLSASRPQDRQFILSSKKLLLSDSGFYLCAWSVQIRPGNTIYFGEGSWLTVV.

J is TRBJ2-2 and V is TRBV7-6, with 9 nucleotides matching TRBD2. Germline trimming cut 5 bases from V and 4 bases from J; bases unmatched to any gene: 11. From germline, CDR1 is SGHVS and CDR2 FNYEAQ. The CDR3 consists of 17 residues. In DNA, the CDR3 is TGTGCCAGCAGCGAGGGTGCGGGAGGGTTCGGCACCGGGGAGCTGTTTTTT. It translates to CASSEGAGGFGTGELFF.

The CDR3 spells CASSSTGGWGQYNEQFF. The CDR3 DNA reads as TGTGCCAGCAGCAGTACGGGGGGGTGGGGACAATACAATGAGCAGTTCTTC. The chain is built from TRBV13 and TRBJ2-1; 8 nucleotides line up with TRBD2. Germline loops: CDR1 PRHDT, CDR2 FYEKMQ (reference sequence). This CDR3 comprises 17 residues. With V trimmed by 5 bases and J by 4 bases, 13 bases remained unmatched.

This clone appeared a few times. The V and J genes are TRBV29-1 and TRBJ2-7; possible D gene TRBD2, 5 bases. The CDR3 totals 13 residues. Trimming shortened V by 5 bases and J by 4 bases, and 15 bases separated the two germline ends. In germline, CDR1 is SQVTM, CDR2 ANQGSEA. Written as DNA, the CDR3 is TGCAGCGTTTCGGGATTAATCAAATACGAGCAGTACTTC. Protein sequence: CSVSGLIKYEQYF.

The count of this clone is one. The gene calls are TRBV7-9 and TRBJ2-7, with D tentatively TRBD1 (6 bases). This CDR3 contains 14 residues. CDR1 SEHNR and CDR2 FQNEAQ come from the germline V gene (reference sequence). The V end was cut by 6 bases, the J end by 0 bases, with 12 bases between. DNA of the CDR3: TGTGCCAGCAGTAACAGGGAAACCTCCTACGAGCAGTACTTC. It translates to CASSNRETSYEQYF.

This clone was observed a handful of times. The chain employs TRBV7-8 and TRBJ1-2, with a possible D match to TRBD1 (5 bases). Trimming took off 4 bases at V and 1 base at J, with 10 bases between the two ends. The CDR3 totals 14 residues. Germline loops: CDR1 SGHVS, CDR2 FQNEAQ. CDR3 sequence reads: CASSSRTHNYGYTF. The CDR3 nucleotides are TGTGCCAGCAGCTCTAGGACACATAACTATGGCTACACCTTC.

This sequence joins TRBV7-9 and TRBJ2-7, with D possibly matching TRBD2 (6 bases). From germline, CDR1 is SEHNR and CDR2 FQNEAQ (reference sequence). The CDR3 covers 15 residues. V dropped 6 bases and J dropped 2 bases, with 17 bases sitting between them. Here the CDR3 DNA reads TGTGCCAGCAGTAGGGACGGGACTCCGACCTACGAGCAGTACTTC. Amino acids: CASSRDGTPTYEQYF.

This clone was seen a few times. The rearrangement joins TRBV28 to TRBJ2-2; D gene uncertain. The length of the CDR3 is 13 residues. V was clipped by 6 bases and J by 5 bases, with 10 bases between them. Germline V gene sequence: CDR1 MDHEN, CDR2 SYDVKM. In DNA form, the CDR3 reads TGTGCCAGCAGCCCTTTTCGGACCGGGGAGCTGTTTTTT. Amino acid sequence: CASSPFRTGELFF.

The chain uses TRBV2 and TRBJ2-2; a possible D gene is TRBD1 (6 bases). CDR3 length: 14 amino acids. V lost 5 bases and J 4 bases, leaving 11 bases between the germline ends. Germline CDR1 SNHLY, CDR2 FYNNEI. CDR3 residues: CASSKGERTGELFF. CDR3 coding DNA: TGTGCCAGCAGTAAGGGGGAGCGCACCGGGGAGCTGTTTTTT.

The genes are TRBV9 and TRBJ2-2; 8 bases line up with TRBD2. The CDR3 has 17 amino acids. Germline values: CDR1 SGDLS, CDR2 YYNGEE. The J segment lost 1 base and the V segment lost 0 bases, leaving 5 bases of the junction unmatched. Written as DNA, the CDR3 is TGTGCCAGCAGCGTAGTGGGCCTAGCGGGGAACACCGGGGAGCTGTTTTTT. Protein sequence: CASSVVGLAGNTGELFF.

The chain links TRBV6-6 to TRBJ2-1; 9 bases line up with TRBD2. CDR3 length: 15 residues. Germline trimming cut 5 bases from V and 0 bases from J; bases unmatched to any gene: 2. Germline loops: CDR1 MNHNY, CDR2 SVGAGI (reference sequence). CDR3 sequence (DNA): TGTGCCAGCAGTCCGACTAGCGGCTCCTACAATGAGCAGTTCTTC. Its translation: CASSPTSGSYNEQFF.

The chain has TRBV4-2 and TRBJ2-4; D is undetermined. CDR1 LGHNA and CDR2 YNFKEQ come from the germline V gene. The CDR3 consists of 17 residues. The V and J ends lost 5 bases and 8 bases respectively, with 25 bases between them. DNA for the CDR3: TGTGCCAGCAGCTCCCCCGGGCTACCTGGCATCGGCGACATTCAGTACTTC. Translation gives CASSSPGLPGIGDIQYF.

The genes are TRBV11-3 and TRBJ2-2, with D possibly TRBD2 on 5 matching bases. This CDR3 is 16 amino acids long. Germline CDR1 is SGHNT and CDR2 is YENEEA. The V gene lost 0 bases and the J gene lost 0 bases, with 8 bases spanning the gap. This CDR3 reads CASSLEMEANTGELFF. The DNA of the CDR3 is TGTGCCAGCAGCTTAGAAATGGAGGCGAACACCGGGGAGCTGTTTTTT.

The chain couples TRBV15 to TRBJ1-3; no reliable D call. Germline CDR1 and CDR2: LNHNV and YYDKDF (reference sequence). The CDR3 totals 13 residues. Trimming stripped 3 bases from V and 6 bases from J, with 9 bases between. CDR3 amino acids: CATSRERVNTIYF. CDR3 bases: TGTGCCACCAGCAGGGAACGGGTAAACACCATATATTTT.

The V call is TRBV29-1, the J call TRBJ2-5; 7 nucleotides match TRBD1. Germline V gene data show CDR1 as SQVTM and CDR2 as ANQGSEA. This CDR3 comprises 14 residues. J lost 2 bases, V lost 5 bases, and 8 bases had no gene match. The CDR3 DNA reads as TGCAGCGTTACCTCCGGGACAGTACAAGAGACCCAGTACTTC. Encoded protein: CSVTSGTVQETQYF.

V usage is TRBV2 and J usage is TRBJ1-2; no firm D call. The CDR3 is made up of 14 amino acids. The ends were cut back, 1 base at V and 4 bases at J, with 10 bases in the middle. The germline V gene encodes CDR1 SNHLY and CDR2 FYNNEI. The CDR3 DNA follows: TGTGCCAGCAGTGAAGACGCGAGCGGCTATGGCTACACCTTC. It translates to CASSEDASGYGYTF.

This clone has only a few counts. The rearrangement joins TRBV10-3 to TRBJ2-7, with D maybe TRBD2 (5 bases). Per germline, CDR1 ENHRY and CDR2 SYGVKD. The CDR3 contains 14 residues. Trimming took off 2 bases at V and 4 bases at J, with 12 bases between the two ends. The CDR3 nucleotides are TGTGCCATCAGTGAGGGTCGGGGAAGGTACGAGCAGTACTTC. Translation: CAISEGRGRYEQYF.

The genes are TRBV4-2 and TRBJ1-3; 10 bases align to TRBD1. The V gene end was trimmed by 0 bases and the J gene end by 3 bases; junction bases not matched to a gene: 14. This CDR3 region has 20 residues. In germline, CDR1 is LGHNA, CDR2 YNFKEQ. Written as DNA, the CDR3 is TGTGCCAGCAGCCAAGATCACGTTCCCGGGACAGGGGCCGGTGGAAACACCATATATTTT. Translated: CASSQDHVPGTGAGGNTIYF.

V usage is TRBV7-6 and J usage is TRBJ1-4; the D gene is possibly TRBD1 (6 bases). Looked up from germline, CDR1 is SGHVS and CDR2 is FNYEAQ. The CDR3 is made up of 15 amino acids. Trimming stripped 3 bases from V and 7 bases from J, with 15 bases between. Here the CDR3 reads CASSLEPGHGEKLFF. CDR3 DNA: TGTGCCAGCAGCTTGGAACCGGGACACGGTGAAAAACTGTTTTTT.

The chain recombines TRBV7-9 with TRBJ2-3; D is undetermined. Germline lookup yields CDR1 SEHNR and CDR2 FQNEAQ (reference sequence). With 3 bases removed from V and 2 bases from J, the gap between germline ends came to 12 bases. The CDR3 is made up of 15 amino acids. CDR3: CASSFGFAYTDTQYF. DNA of the CDR3: TGTGCCAGCAGCTTTGGGTTCGCTTACACAGATACGCAGTATTTT.

The gene calls are TRBV7-9 and TRBJ2-7, with 7 positions matching TRBD2. The germline gives CDR1 SEHNR, CDR2 FQNEAQ (reference sequence). The CDR3 runs 12 residues. Unmatched junction bases numbered 3, after V lost 4 bases and J lost 6 bases. The CDR3 nucleotides are TGTGCCAGCAGCTGGACTAGTTCCGAGCAGTACTTC. Its translation is CASSWTSSEQYF. Together with reference TRBV7-9 and TRBJ2-7, the CDR3 gives the full variable domain: DTGVSQNPRHKITKRGQNVTFRCDPISEHNRLYWYRQTLGQGPEFLTYFQNEAQLEKSRLLSDRFSAERPKGSFSTLEIQRTEQGDSAMYLCASSWTSSEQYFGPGTRLTVT.

This clone has just a few counts. This chain uses TRBV7-2 with TRBJ1-1; unclear D gene. CDR3 length: 15 amino acids. Germline CDR1 is SGHTA and CDR2 is FQGNSA. Trimming stripped 4 bases from V and 2 bases from J, with 14 bases between. This CDR3 reads CASSYASSGNTEAFF. CDR3 nucleotides: TGTGCCAGCAGCTACGCGAGTTCGGGAAACACTGAAGCTTTCTTT.

This clone was found once. The chain is built from TRBV6-1 and TRBJ1-4, with 7 bases lining up with TRBD1. The CDR3 is 15 amino acids. Germline V gives CDR1 MNHNS, CDR2 SASEGT. Trimming took 6 bases from V and 8 from J; bases not matched to a gene: 12. The CDR3 protein is CASSGGVRGQEKLFF. The CDR3 DNA reads TGTGCCAGCAGCGGGGGGGTGAGGGGGCAAGAAAAACTGTTTTTT.